This T cell receptor beta chain was retrieved from a study of T cell responses to AZD1222 COVID-19 vaccine. General study results and limits: Researchers took repertoire samples only after the peak T cell response had come. Following two doses of AZD1222, Spike-specific TCR breadth and depth rose. A mostly white British donor set with more females was recruited, and clonal diversity was possibly underestimated.

TCRdb's table, derived via immunoSEQ multiplex PCR, lists solely in-frame clones and lacks some. The data contain 100,000 or so clones, approximately 90% of them seen just once; the ten biggest clones take up less than 2.5%. This clone was picked up one time. The antigen remains undetermined. The CDR3 is made up of 15 amino acids. The ends were cut back, 1 base at V and 4 bases at J, with 11 bases in the middle. CDR1 is LGHDT and CDR2 is YNNKEL in the germline V gene (reference sequence). The clonotype originates from an adult who received the AZD1222 COVID-19 vaccine. J is TRBJ1-3 and V is TRBV3-1 (or the pseudogene TRBV3-2); perhaps TRBD1 as D (5 bases). Sequencing used peripheral blood, obtained 28 days after the second AZD1222 dose. The CDR3 nucleotides read TGTGCCAGCAGCCAAGGGGGGGGAGAAGGAAACACCATATATTTT. It specifies CASSQGGGEGNTIYF.